This T cell receptor beta chain was sequenced in a study of early T cells in non-severe SARS-CoV-2 infection. Study background: Unsorted whole-blood RNA was sequenced in bulk, leaving chains unpaired. Findings of the study overall: Anti-spike CD8 responses were favored in VDJdb matching, and private and CD4 specificities were missed.

With respect to this clonotype: Its antigen is not identified.

Each cDNA molecule carried a unique molecular identifier. TCRdb independently ran MiXCR on the 5' RACE reads; one entry per CDR3 protein. The data show about 76,000 distinct CDR3 sequences, 11% seen once. Germline values: CDR1 GTSNPN, CDR2 SVGIG (reference sequence). The CDR3 sequence is 13 residues long. V was cut by 1 base and J by 0 bases, with 6 bases left in between. The TCR was taken from an adult who was a healthcare worker with PCR-confirmed SARS-CoV-2 infection or an uninfected control (not recorded which). V and J are TRBV30 and TRBJ1-1; tentatively, D is TRBD1 (5 bases). Specimen: whole blood. CDR3 DNA sequence: TGTGCCTGGAGTGAGGGGATGAACACTGAAGCTTTCTTT. It specifies CAWSEGMNTEAFF.